This T cell receptor (beta chain) was sequenced during a study of T cells in Graves' hyperthyroidism and ophthalmopathy. It was RNA transcripts that yielded the amplified TCR beta CDR3 regions. TCR CDR3 regions were first amplified by RT-PCR with HTBI primers. MiXCR, applied by TCRdb to the multiplex PCR reads, yields one record per CDR3 protein. The sample records roughly 640,000 distinct CDR3 sequences, roughly a sixth being singletons. Germline V gives CDR1 MNHEY, CDR2 SMNVEV (reference sequence). There are 16 residues in the CDR3. Trimming shortened V by 3 bases and J by 4 bases, and 15 bases separated the two germline ends.

Input material: blood. The source is a woman aged 40-49 years with Graves' ophthalmopathy. This chain links TRBV27 with TRBJ2-2; possible D gene TRBD2, 6 bases. CDR3 sequence (DNA): TGTGCCAGCAGTTTCAAATGGGGACTCCTCACCGGGGAGCTGTTTTTT. This gives the protein CASSFKWGLLTGELFF.